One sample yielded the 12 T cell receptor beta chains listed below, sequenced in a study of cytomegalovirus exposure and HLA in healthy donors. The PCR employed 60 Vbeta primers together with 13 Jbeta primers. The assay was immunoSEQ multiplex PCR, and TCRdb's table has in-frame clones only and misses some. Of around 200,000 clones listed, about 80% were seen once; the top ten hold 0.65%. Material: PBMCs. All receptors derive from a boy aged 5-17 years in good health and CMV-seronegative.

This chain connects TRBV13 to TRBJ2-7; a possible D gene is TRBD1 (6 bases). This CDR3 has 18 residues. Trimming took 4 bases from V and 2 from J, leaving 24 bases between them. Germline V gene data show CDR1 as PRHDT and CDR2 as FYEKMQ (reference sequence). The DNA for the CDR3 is TGTGCCAGCAGCTCTCGGAACCAGGGGTCCCATCGGGCCTACGAGCAGTACTTC. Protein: CASSSRNQGSHRAYEQYF.

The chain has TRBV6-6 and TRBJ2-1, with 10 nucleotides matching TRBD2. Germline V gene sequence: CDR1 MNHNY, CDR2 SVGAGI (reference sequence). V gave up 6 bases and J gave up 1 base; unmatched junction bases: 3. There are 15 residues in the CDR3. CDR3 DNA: TGTGCCAGCAGACCACTAGCGGGGTCCTACAATGAGCAGTTCTTC. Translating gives CASRPLAGSYNEQFF.

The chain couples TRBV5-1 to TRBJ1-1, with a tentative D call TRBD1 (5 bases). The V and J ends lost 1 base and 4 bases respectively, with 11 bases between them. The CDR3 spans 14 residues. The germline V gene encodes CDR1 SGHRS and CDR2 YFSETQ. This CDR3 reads CASSLYWGGTEAFF. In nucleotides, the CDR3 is TGCGCCAGCAGCTTGTATTGGGGCGGCACTGAAGCTTTCTTT.

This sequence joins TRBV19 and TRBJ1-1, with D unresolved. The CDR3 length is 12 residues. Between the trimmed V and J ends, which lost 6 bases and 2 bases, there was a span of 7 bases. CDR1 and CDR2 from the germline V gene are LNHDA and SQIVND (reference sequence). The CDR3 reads CASRDFNTEAFF. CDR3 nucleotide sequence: TGTGCCAGTAGAGACTTTAACACTGAAGCTTTCTTT.

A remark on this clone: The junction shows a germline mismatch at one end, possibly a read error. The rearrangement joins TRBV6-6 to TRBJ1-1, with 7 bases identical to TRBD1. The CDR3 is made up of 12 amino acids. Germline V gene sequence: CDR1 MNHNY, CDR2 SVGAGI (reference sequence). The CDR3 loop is CASSYSPGTVTF. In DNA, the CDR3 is TGTGCCAGCAGTTACTCGCCAGGGACAGTCACGTTT.

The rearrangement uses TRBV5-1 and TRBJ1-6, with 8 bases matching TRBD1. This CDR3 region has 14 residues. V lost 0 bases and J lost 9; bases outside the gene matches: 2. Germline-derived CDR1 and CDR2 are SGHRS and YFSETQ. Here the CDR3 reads CASSLVTGGSPLHF. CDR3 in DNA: TGCGCCAGCAGCTTGGTCACAGGGGGTTCACCCCTCCACTTT.

The CDR3 DNA is TGTGCCACCAGCCCCGGGAGGAACTCTGGAAACACCATATATTTT. This translates into CATSPGRNSGNTIYF. The chain employs TRBV15 and TRBJ1-3; D is uncertain. Germline V lookup: CDR1 LNHNV, CDR2 YYDKDF (reference sequence). The CDR3 is 15 amino acids. V was shortened by 5 bases and J by 0 bases, with 11 bases between the two germline ends.

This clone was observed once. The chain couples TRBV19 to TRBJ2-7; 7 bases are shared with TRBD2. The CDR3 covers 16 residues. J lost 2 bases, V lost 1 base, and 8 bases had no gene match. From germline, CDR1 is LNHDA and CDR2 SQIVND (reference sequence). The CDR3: CASSIGVAGHPYEQYF. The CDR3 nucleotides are TGTGCCAGTAGTATAGGGGTAGCGGGCCATCCCTACGAGCAGTACTTC. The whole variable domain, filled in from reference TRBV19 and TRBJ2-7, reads DGGITQSPKYLFRKEGQNVTLSCEQNLNHDAMYWYRQDPGQGLRLIYYSQIVNDFQKGDIAEGYSVSREKKESFPLTVTSAQKNPTAFYLCASSIGVAGHPYEQYFGPGTRLTVT.

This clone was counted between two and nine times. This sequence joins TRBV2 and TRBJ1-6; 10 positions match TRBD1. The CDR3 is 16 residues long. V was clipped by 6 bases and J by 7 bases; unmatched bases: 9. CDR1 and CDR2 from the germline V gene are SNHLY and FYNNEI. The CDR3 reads CASRTRPGQGNSPLHF. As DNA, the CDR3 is TGTGCCAGCAGGACAAGACCGGGACAGGGGAATTCACCCCTCCACTTT. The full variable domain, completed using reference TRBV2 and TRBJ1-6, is EPEVTQTPSHQVTQMGQEVILRCVPISNHLYFYWYRQILGQKVEFLVSFYNNEISEKSEIFDDQFSVERPDGSNFTLKIRSTKLEDSAMYFCASRTRPGQGNSPLHFGNGTRLTVT.

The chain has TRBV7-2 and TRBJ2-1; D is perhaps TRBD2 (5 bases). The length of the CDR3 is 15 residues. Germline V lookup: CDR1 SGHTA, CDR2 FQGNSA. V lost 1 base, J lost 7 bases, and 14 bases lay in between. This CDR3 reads CASSLGSSSRNEQFF. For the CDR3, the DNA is TGTGCCAGCAGCTTAGGGAGTTCTAGCCGAAATGAGCAGTTCTTC.

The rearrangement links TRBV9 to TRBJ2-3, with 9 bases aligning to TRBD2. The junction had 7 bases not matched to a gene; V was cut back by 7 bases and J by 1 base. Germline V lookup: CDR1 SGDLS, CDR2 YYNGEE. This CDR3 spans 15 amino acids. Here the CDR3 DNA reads TGTGCCAGCGCAAGGGTAGCGGGGGGCACAGATACGCAGTATTTT. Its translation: CASARVAGGTDTQYF.

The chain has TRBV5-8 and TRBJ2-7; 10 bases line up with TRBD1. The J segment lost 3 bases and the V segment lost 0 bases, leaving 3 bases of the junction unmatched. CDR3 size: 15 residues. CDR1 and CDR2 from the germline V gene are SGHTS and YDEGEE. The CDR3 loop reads CASSLGDRGGYEQYF. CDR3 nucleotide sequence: TGTGCCAGCAGCTTGGGGGACAGGGGAGGCTACGAGCAGTACTTC.